This T cell receptor (beta chain) was identified during a study of OX40 agonist ivuxolimab in advanced cancers. With regard to the full study: Ivuxolimab, which targeted the costimulatory receptor OX40 (CD134), was an agonistic, fully human IgG2 monoclonal antibody. Prior anti-PD-1, anti-PD-L1 or anti-CTLA-4 therapy was permitted, and 30% to 50% of dose-escalation patients had received checkpoint inhibitors. Intravenous ivuxolimab was administered to patients every 2 weeks at six dose levels: 0.01, 0.1, 0.3, 1.5, 3 and 10 mg/kg. The monotherapy dose-escalation portion (N = 52 patients) of the phase I ivuxolimab trial is reported in the paper. Partial responses occurred in three dose-escalation patients, of whom one had hepatocellular carcinoma and two had cutaneous melanoma. A male proportion of about 79% and a mean age of approximately 60 years, ranging from roughly 23 to 85, were recorded for the dose-escalation cohort. Peripheral TCRbeta sequencing aimed to test whether ivuxolimab altered TCR sequence diversity and caused clonal T-cell expansion. Among the roughly 52 dose-escalation patients, some 19 had hepatocellular carcinoma, some 15 melanoma, 9 renal cell carcinoma and 9 head and neck cancer. Beyond this particular receptor, the publication reports: At doses of 0.1 to 3.0 mg/kg, clonal expansion of both CD4+ and CD8+ blood T cells was observed from baseline to week 6. After ivuxolimab, expanded clones were on average more numerous among CD8+ T cells than among CD4+ T cells. Low levels of normalized T-cell clonal expansion were also seen in some patients who did not respond. In the 0.1-3.0 mg/kg groups, partial responders had among the lowest normalized peripheral clonal expansion, particularly in CD8+ T cells. Antigen specificity was not determined for the clonally expanded peripheral T cells.

Patients with autoimmune disease history or receiving systemic immunosuppression were excluded from the trial. Peripheral blood for TCR sequencing was drawn from every dose cohort at baseline, at cycle 4 day 1 and at cycle 7 day 1. The samples were taken from a phase I, first-in-human, multicenter, open-label dose-escalation trial of ivuxolimab. The trial enrolled adults with locally advanced or metastatic head and neck squamous cell, hepatocellular, melanoma or renal cell carcinoma. Before TCR sequencing, CD4+ T cells and CD8+ T cells from peripheral blood were sorted into separate populations. Genomic DNA was isolated from the sorted cells so that the TCRbeta CDR3 region could be sequenced. TCRbeta CDR3 regions were sequenced using the immunoSEQ Assay. Drawn from immuneACCESS, this table holds only the in-frame rearrangements with V and J called that TCRdb kept. Clones are partly lost; checked studies trace under half to an unresolved V gene and leave the rest unexplained. The sample has tens of thousands of clones on record, approximately 91% of them singletons. The ten largest clonotypes hold roughly 2% of the sample.

From the cysteine up to the phenylalanine, the CDR3 has a length of 15 residues. Only the CDR3 DNA stays, 45 bases, in frame from base 1. From a lookup of the germline V gene, CDR1 and CDR2 are MDHEN and SYDVKM. V is pruned by 6 bases and J by 4 bases, leaving 9 bases of the junction without a gene match. A remark on this clone: The antigen it binds to is not known. Per-base qualities were not stored, and no clone one base away is much larger.

Here the chain combines TRBV28 and TRBJ2-3; the central 8 bases match TRBD2. The specimen was CD4+ or CD8+ T cells sorted from blood, collected in a trial of the OX40 agonist ivuxolimab. The TCR originated in an adult with an advanced solid tumor such as melanoma, head and neck, liver or kidney cancer. CDR3 region: CASSPGLARADTQYF. The DNA reads as follows: TGTGCCAGCAGCCCCGGACTAGCTCGAGCAGATACGCAGTATTTT.